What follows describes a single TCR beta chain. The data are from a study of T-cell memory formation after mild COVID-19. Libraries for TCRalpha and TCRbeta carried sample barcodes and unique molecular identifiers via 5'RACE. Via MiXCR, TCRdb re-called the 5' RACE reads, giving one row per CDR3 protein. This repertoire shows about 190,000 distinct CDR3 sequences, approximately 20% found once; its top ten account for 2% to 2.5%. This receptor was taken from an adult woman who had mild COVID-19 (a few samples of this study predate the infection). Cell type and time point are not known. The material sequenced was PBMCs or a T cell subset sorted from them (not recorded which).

The CDR3 nucleotides are TGCAGCGCAGCGTCGTCACAAGAGACCCAGTACTTC. This sequence encodes CSAASSQETQYF. V and J are TRBV29-1 and TRBJ2-5, with D uncertain. The germline CDR1 and CDR2 sequences are SQVTM and ANQGSEA. The length of the CDR3 is 12 residues. Trimming cost V 7 bases and J 2 bases, with 11 bases left between them.